The source of this T cell receptor beta chain is a study of patients and donors after allogeneic stem cell transplantation (dated by TCRdb to about 2020). This clonotype was counted between two and nine times. Its antigen is not yet known. Nothing much larger sits one base from this clone, and base qualities are not available. Library preparation employed RT-PCR. Instrument on record: NextSeq 550. Through fastp at Q25 and MiXCR, TCRdb rebuilt clones from the public reads, retaining in-frame beta chains. Every CDR3 protein is listed once, alongside the most common genes and DNA of its rows. The sample table holds approximately 220,000 distinct CDR3 sequences, of which around 41% were seen once. The ten largest make up around a tenth of the sample. At the junction V is shortened by 2 bases and J by 12 bases; bases outside the gene matches: 10. The CDR3 has 15 amino acids, counting the end cysteine and phenylalanine. This entry keeps only the CDR3 DNA: 45 bases, framed from base 1. The germline V gene specifies SGHRS as CDR1 and YFSETQ as CDR2.

Sequenced input: blood, either unsorted or a sorted T cell fraction (not recorded which). The V and J genes are TRBV5-1 and TRBJ2-1, and TRBD2 matches 11 of the central bases. This TCR came from a human donor who was either an allogeneic HSCT recipient or a stem cell or donor lymphocyte infusion donor (not recorded which). It is not recorded whose cells these are; they may come from a transplant donor. The CDR3 has the sequence CASSLLAGETSGQFF. The DNA reads as follows: TGCGCCAGCAGCTTACTAGCGGGGGAAACTTCTGGGCAGTTCTTC.